The 6 T cell receptor beta chains reported below all come from one sample, sequenced in a study of T cell repertoires in ileal Crohn's disease. Data came from immunoSEQ multiplex PCR; TCRdb stores just in-frame clones and leaves some out. The data hold about 14,000 clones, with approximately 78% observed a single time. The sequenced material came from ileal tissue. Every receptor here comes from an adult with Crohn's disease.

The rearrangement links TRBV4-3 to TRBJ1-2, with 7 bases identical to TRBD1. V trimming: 6 bases; J trimming: 7 bases; junction bases outside the gene matches: 8. This CDR3 is 13 amino acids long. The germline CDR1 and CDR2 sequences are LGHNA and YSLEER. The CDR3 nucleotides read TGCGCCAGCAGACCCGGGACAGTGGGTGGCTACACCTTC. Translating it yields CASRPGTVGGYTF.

The gene calls are TRBV5-1 and TRBJ2-7; 14 nucleotides agree with TRBD2. The V gene's germline CDR1 is SGHRS and CDR2 YFSETQ. The CDR3 consists of 14 residues. V gave up 0 bases and J gave up 12 bases; unmatched junction bases: 5. This CDR3 is CASSLGLAGGPRYF. CDR3 DNA sequence: TGCGCCAGCAGCTTGGGACTAGCGGGGGGGCCCCGGTACTTC.

There are a few counts of this clone. The V and J genes are TRBV18 and TRBJ1-6; tentative D call: TRBD1 (5 bases). The CDR3 extends over 14 amino acids. Trimming pared 5 bases from V and 6 bases from J, leaving 11 bases between. The germline V gene has CDR1 KGHSH and CDR2 LQKENI. This CDR3 reads CASSTVGPNSPLHF. The CDR3 DNA reads as TGTGCCAGCTCAACAGTGGGGCCTAATTCACCCCTCCACTTT.

The V and J genes are TRBV10-2 and TRBJ2-3; 9 bases agree with TRBD2. CDR1 WSHSY and CDR2 SAAADI come from the germline V gene. Trimming took 5 bases from V and 8 from J; bases not matched to a gene: 14. The CDR3 is 16 amino acids. DNA for the CDR3: TGCGCCAGCAGTACCCGGGGTAGCGGGGGTCTCGTTACGCAGTATTTT. This translates into CASSTRGSGGLVTQYF.

In its sample, this clone was seen a few times. The chain is built from TRBV6-5 and TRBJ1-1; 8 nucleotides line up with TRBD1. The CDR3 runs to 14 residues. The germline V gene encodes CDR1 MNHEY and CDR2 SVGAGI. V lost 6 bases, J lost 4 bases, and 7 bases stayed unmatched. The CDR3 loop is CASRRTGPSTEAFF. CDR3 in DNA: TGTGCCAGCAGGAGGACAGGGCCGAGCACTGAAGCTTTCTTT.

This rearrangement joins TRBV6-6 to TRBJ2-1; D not resolved. The CDR3 sequence is 11 residues long. Looked up from germline, CDR1 is MNHNY and CDR2 is SVGAGI (reference sequence). V lost 2 bases and J 15 bases, leaving 11 bases between the germline ends. The CDR3, as DNA: TGTGCCAGCAGTTACCGCGGAGCTGCGTTCTTC. Its translation: CASSYRGAAFF.